This entry lists 5 T cell receptor beta chains sequenced from one sample in a study of shared clonotypes between healthy human individuals. The table came from immunoSEQ multiplex PCR; TCRdb's copy has only in-frame clones and leaves some out. This table holds about 1 million clones, approximately 72% found once. Specimen: memory CD4+ T cells sorted from blood. Subset noted: CD45RA-negative fraction. These receptors originate from a man aged 18 to 35 in good health.

This clone was observed a single time. J is TRBJ2-7 and V is TRBV6-5, with TRBD2 matching over 7 bases. The CDR3 totals 14 residues. V lost 5 bases, J lost 1 base, and 5 bases stayed unmatched. Germline V gives CDR1 MNHEY, CDR2 SVGAGI. CDR3 bases: TGTGCCAGCAGTCGGGGGGACCCGTCCTACGAGCAGTACTTC. The encoded protein is CASSRGDPSYEQYF.

The CDR3 protein is CASSPPPGLAGSTDTQYF. CDR3 coding DNA: TGCGCCAGCAGCCCCCCACCCGGACTAGCGGGATCCACAGATACGCAGTATTTT. This chain links TRBV4-3 with TRBJ2-3; 12 bases align to TRBD2. This CDR3 is built from 18 residues. Germline V CDR1 and CDR2: LGHNA, YSLEER. V was clipped by 4 bases and J by 2 bases; unmatched bases: 10.

The chain joins TRBV5-1 to TRBJ2-5; D possibly corresponds to TRBD2 (7 bases). There are 14 residues in the CDR3. Germline lookup yields CDR1 SGHRS and CDR2 YFSETQ. V lost 6 bases and J 0 bases, leaving 12 bases between the germline ends. This chain's CDR3 is CASTGGPYQETQYF. Here the CDR3 DNA reads TGCGCCAGCACCGGGGGGCCGTACCAAGAGACCCAGTACTTC.

In its sample, this clone was seen a few times. The chain has TRBV4-2 and TRBJ2-1, with 8 bases fitting TRBD2. This CDR3 is built from 15 residues. Germline assignment: CDR1 LGHNA and CDR2 YNFKEQ. Trimming removed 0 bases from V and 7 bases from J; junction bases left unmatched: 5. For the CDR3, the DNA is TGTGCCAGCAGCCAAGATGGACGGGAGGGGAATGAGCAGTTCTTC. Translating gives CASSQDGREGNEQFF.

The chain combines TRBV4-2 with TRBJ1-5, with a tentative D call TRBD1 (5 bases). Germline assignment: CDR1 LGHNA and CDR2 YNFKEQ. Trimming removed 0 bases from V and 6 bases from J, with 18 bases in between. The CDR3 loop spans 17 amino acids. The CDR3 region has the DNA TGTGCCAGCAGCCAAGATGGGGACTGGGGGGGGACTCAGCCCCAGCATTTT. Translation: CASSQDGDWGGTQPQHF.